This entry describes one TCR beta chain. What it binds is unknown. The data were produced by immunoSEQ multiplex PCR, yet TCRdb's version contains in-frame clones alone and is incomplete. The sample has about 66,000 clones, roughly 90% seen once. The sample belongs to a study of chemoradiotherapy in HPV16-positive cancers. The CDR3 is made up of 14 amino acids. V lost 6 bases, J lost 7 bases, and 19 bases lay in between. Germline V lookup: CDR1 MNHEY, CDR2 SMNVEV (reference sequence). General observations from the study: Only a couple of HPV16-positive patients supplied the functional HPV-specificity definition. Candidate HPV-specific clones and E7-related TCR motifs grew in tumor during treatment.

Samples were taken several times over chemoradiotherapy. The source material was blood, sampled from a patient who underwent chemoradiotherapy. The source of this sequence is a human donor with HPV-associated anogenital cancer. The gene calls are TRBV27 and TRBJ2-7; maybe TRBD1 (6 bases). CDR3 sequence reads: CASSPSRVQGEQYF. The DNA for the CDR3 is TGTGCCAGCAGCCCTTCAAGGGTGCAGGGGGAGCAGTACTTC.